Each of the 3 T cell receptor beta chains below was sequenced from the same sample in a study of blood T cell repertoires in COVID-19. Assay: immunoSEQ multiplex PCR; the TCRdb copy retains only in-frame clones and omits some. This repertoire shows around 200,000 clones, 84% found once; its top ten account for approximately 14%. Material for sequencing was peripheral blood. The receptors come from a woman in her 70s with COVID-19, enrolled during active disease.

The chain combines TRBV11-2 with TRBJ1-1, with D unresolved. Trimming took 7 bases from V and 10 from J, leaving 13 bases between them. CDR1 is SGHAT and CDR2 is FQNNGV in the germline V gene. CDR3 size: 11 residues. CDR3 in amino acids: CASTIRSGAFF. CDR3 sequence (DNA): TGTGCCAGCACCATTAGGAGTGGAGCTTTCTTT.

The sample holds a few counts of this clone. The chain employs TRBV7-3 and TRBJ2-2, with 8 bases identical to TRBD1. The CDR3 is made up of 17 amino acids. The germline CDR1 and CDR2 sequences are SGHTA and FQGTGA. After removal of 5 bases from V and 6 bases from J, the junction contained 14 bases not matched to a gene. This CDR3 is CASSPIAGQGLPGELFF. Written as DNA, the CDR3 is TGTGCCAGCAGCCCGATCGCCGGACAGGGTTTGCCCGGGGAGCTGTTTTTT.

The V and J genes are TRBV24-1 and TRBJ1-5; TRBD1 matches at 8 bases. CDR3 length: 15 amino acids. Germline V gives CDR1 KGHDR, CDR2 SFDVKD. V trimming: 9 bases; J trimming: 1 base; junction bases outside the gene matches: 7. CDR3 DNA: TGTGCCACCGGATGGAACAGGGGGAGCAATCAGCCCCAGCATTTT. It is translated as CATGWNRGSNQPQHF.